A single sample is the source of the 23 T cell receptor beta chains below, sequenced in a study of blood T cell repertoires in COVID-19. Measured with immunoSEQ multiplex PCR; TCRdb has only the in-frame clones, and not every one. The repertoire holds about 160,000 clones, roughly 80% seen once, with about 3% in the top ten. Sample: peripheral blood. Receptors were obtained from a man aged 65 to 79 with acute or convalescent COVID-19.

J is TRBJ2-7 and V is TRBV19; 8 positions match TRBD2. Germline loops: CDR1 LNHDA, CDR2 SQIVND (reference sequence). The CDR3 is 15 amino acids. Trimming removed 1 base from V and 7 bases from J; junction bases left unmatched: 9. Here the CDR3 DNA reads TGTGCCAGTAGTATAGGACGGGAGGGCCTTGTGGAGCAGTACTTC. Amino acids: CASSIGREGLVEQYF.

This clone was found once. The chain uses TRBV27 and TRBJ2-3, with D tentatively TRBD2 (7 bases). CDR1 MNHEY and CDR2 SMNVEV come from the germline V gene (reference sequence). V gave up 0 bases and J gave up 14 bases, with 12 bases separating them. This CDR3 region has 12 residues. CDR3 sequence (DNA): TGTGCCAGCAGTTTATCCGGGGGGCCGTCGTATTTT. Residues: CASSLSGGPSYF.

The rearrangement links TRBV29-1 to TRBJ2-7, with D maybe TRBD1 (6 bases). V was shortened by 6 bases and J by 0 bases, with 9 bases between the two germline ends. The CDR3 is 12 residues long. The germline V gene has CDR1 SQVTM and CDR2 ANQGSEA. As DNA, the CDR3 is TGCAGCGTCAAGACAGGCTCCTACGAGCAGTACTTC. This gives the protein CSVKTGSYEQYF.

The J gene is TRBJ2-7, the V gene TRBV7-2, with 9 bases aligning to TRBD1. The CDR3 is made up of 16 amino acids. In germline, CDR1 is SGHTA, CDR2 FQGNSA. Trimming took 3 bases from V and 5 from J; bases not matched to a gene: 11. The CDR3 coding sequence is TGTGCCAGCAGCTTTCTAGGGACAGGGATTTTTCACGAGCAGTACTTC. Amino acid sequence: CASSFLGTGIFHEQYF.

The rearrangement links TRBV12-3 or TRBV12-4 to TRBJ1-1; D remains unclear. Trimming stripped 6 bases from V and 1 base from J, with 9 bases between. CDR3 length: 13 residues. The CDR3 DNA sequence: TGTGCCAGCAGCCGACGACAGAACACTGAAGCTTTCTTT. This gives the protein CASSRRQNTEAFF.

The rearrangement joins TRBV3-1 (or the pseudogene TRBV3-2) to TRBJ2-7; 12 bases line up with TRBD1. Unmatched junction bases numbered 8, after V lost 3 bases and J lost 5 bases. CDR3 size: 16 residues. Germline V gene lookup returns CDR1 LGHDT and CDR2 YNNKEL (reference sequence). Written as DNA, the CDR3 is TGTGCCAGCAGCCAGGGGACAGGGGGCGCGGGGAACGAGCAGTACTTC. As protein: CASSQGTGGAGNEQYF.

This sequence joins TRBV6-5 and TRBJ1-1; D remains ambiguous. The CDR3 totals 14 residues. V was pared by 4 bases and J by 1 base, with 10 bases between. Germline V gene data show CDR1 as MNHEY and CDR2 as SVGAGI. The CDR3 here is CASSLGGPNTEAFF. CDR3 nucleotides: TGTGCCAGCAGTTTAGGAGGGCCGAACACTGAAGCTTTCTTT.

The CDR3 region is CASSGGQYSYEQYF. As DNA, the CDR3 is TGCGCCAGCAGCGGGGGACAGTACTCCTACGAGCAGTACTTC. The chain is built from TRBV5-1 and TRBJ2-7; 7 positions agree with TRBD1. The CDR3 extends over 14 amino acids. After removal of 4 bases from V and 0 bases from J, the junction contained 4 bases not matched to a gene. Germline loops: CDR1 SGHRS, CDR2 YFSETQ.

V usage is TRBV19 and J usage is TRBJ2-7; 10 bases are a match to TRBD2. Trimming removed 1 base from V and 3 bases from J; junction bases left unmatched: 6. The CDR3 runs to 16 residues. Germline V CDR1 and CDR2: LNHDA, SQIVND (reference sequence). In DNA form, the CDR3 reads TGTGCCAGTAGTATAGCAACGCCTAGCGGGAGCTACGAGCAGTACTTC. Protein product: CASSIATPSGSYEQYF.

This sequence joins TRBV5-6 and TRBJ2-7; D unresolved. The V gene's germline CDR1 is SGHDT and CDR2 YYEEEE. This CDR3 region has 13 residues. Trimming took 6 bases from V and 1 from J, leaving 11 bases between them. CDR3: CASKQLSSYEQYF. CDR3 coding DNA: TGTGCCAGCAAACAGTTATCATCCTACGAGCAGTACTTC.

The chain has TRBV6-5 and TRBJ1-1; 9 positions agree with TRBD1. V lost 6 bases to trimming and J lost 1 base; unmatched junction nucleotides: 3. Germline V gene lookup returns CDR1 MNHEY and CDR2 SVGAGI. The CDR3 loop spans 14 amino acids. The CDR3 DNA is TGTGCCAGCAGGCCGGGACAGGGGAACACTGAAGCTTTCTTT. Translation gives CASRPGQGNTEAFF.

This clone was counted once. This chain joins TRBV12-3 or TRBV12-4 and TRBJ1-2; a weak D match, TRBD1 (5 bases). V shed 6 bases and J shed 5 bases, with 13 bases lying between them. CDR3 length: 13 residues. This CDR3 is CASSTDNRYGYTF. CDR3 bases: TGTGCCAGCAGCACGGACAATCGTTATGGCTACACCTTC.

In DNA, the CDR3 is TGTGCCAGCAGAGCGGGCACAGATACGCAGTATTTT. Translated: CASRAGTDTQYF. The gene calls are TRBV21-1 and TRBJ2-3; the table's D call of TRBD2 was not tested on the DNA. TRBV21-1 is given as a pseudogene. The CDR3 has 12 amino acids.

The chain combines TRBV11-1 with TRBJ2-3; 7 bases are shared with TRBD1. This CDR3 comprises 15 residues. CDR1 and CDR2 (germline): SGHAT, FQDESV (reference sequence). Trimming at V came to 1 base and at J to 3 bases, leaving 4 bases not matched to a gene. The DNA for the CDR3 is TGTGCCAGCAGCTTAGGCGGCAGGGGGACAGATACGCAGTATTTT. Its translation: CASSLGGRGTDTQYF.

This clone was observed once. The CDR3 reads CASSPFGAGSYEQYF. The CDR3 DNA reads TGTGCCAGCAGCCCGTTCGGTGCGGGCTCCTACGAGCAGTACTTC. The chain couples TRBV7-6 to TRBJ2-7; D might be TRBD2 (5 bases). The V and J ends lost 5 bases and 0 bases respectively, with 14 bases between them. The CDR3 loop spans 15 amino acids. The V gene's germline CDR1 is SGHVS and CDR2 FNYEAQ.

The CDR3 nucleotides are TGTGCCAGCAGTTACTTGGGGACAGGCCACAATGAGCAGTTCTTC. It codes for CASSYLGTGHNEQFF. The chain couples TRBV6-5 to TRBJ2-1, with 8 bases identical to TRBD1. The CDR3 is 15 residues long. Germline CDR1 and CDR2: MNHEY and SVGAGI. Losses at the gene ends were 1 base for V and 5 bases for J; bases not matched to a gene: 4.

This clone appeared a few times. The rearrangement links TRBV5-1 to TRBJ2-7; perhaps TRBD1 as D (5 bases). The CDR3 is made up of 14 amino acids. The V gene's germline CDR1 is SGHRS and CDR2 YFSETQ. Deletions cut 1 base from V and 4 bases from J, with 12 bases between. This CDR3 reads CASSLLQGRYEQYF. CDR3 bases: TGCGCCAGCAGCTTGCTGCAGGGTAGGTACGAGCAGTACTTC.

This clone occurred a few times. The chain employs TRBV7-9 and TRBJ2-7, with 10 bases identical to TRBD1. This CDR3 has 14 residues. V gave up 7 bases and J gave up 4 bases; unmatched junction bases: 7. Germline values: CDR1 SEHNR, CDR2 FQNEAQ (reference sequence). The CDR3 loop is CASMPRDRGYEQYF. The CDR3 region has the DNA TGTGCCAGCATGCCCCGGGACAGGGGATACGAGCAGTACTTC.

The sample holds one count of this clone. The chain has TRBV5-4 and TRBJ1-1; 11 bases map to TRBD1. V lost 4 bases and J lost 4; bases outside the gene matches: 12. This CDR3 region has 17 residues. Looked up from germline, CDR1 is SGHNT and CDR2 is YYREEE (reference sequence). The CDR3 sequence is CASSQPWTGGRSTEAFF. The CDR3 DNA reads TGTGCCAGCAGCCAACCCTGGACAGGGGGCCGGAGCACTGAAGCTTTCTTT.

This sequence joins TRBV6-2 or TRBV6-3 and TRBJ2-1; the D gene is possibly TRBD1 (6 bases). The germline V gene has CDR1 MNHEY and CDR2 SVGEGT. The V gene lost 5 bases and the J gene lost 4 bases, with 15 bases spanning the gap. The CDR3 covers 15 residues. CDR3 loop: CASSIFGTKYNEQFF. The CDR3 DNA follows: TGTGCCAGCAGTATTTTCGGGACAAAGTACAATGAGCAGTTCTTC.

The V call is TRBV7-8, the J call TRBJ1-6, with a weak D call TRBD1 (6 bases). V was cut by 4 bases and J by 9 bases, with 16 bases left in between. This CDR3 contains 15 residues. Germline V gene lookup returns CDR1 SGHVS and CDR2 FQNEAQ. The CDR3 loop reads CASSYPQGVVSPLHF. Here the CDR3 DNA reads TGTGCCAGCAGCTACCCACAGGGTGTTGTTTCACCCCTCCACTTT.

This chain links TRBV12-2 with TRBJ2-1; the table names TRBD2, a call not compared with the DNA. TRBV12-2 is shown as a pseudogene. The CDR3 is 16 residues long. In nucleotides, the CDR3 is TGTGCAAGTCGCTCCGGGACTAGCGGGGCCCACAATGAGCAGTTCTTC. Protein: CASRSGTSGAHNEQFF.

This clone has more than one count but fewer than ten. CDR3 nucleotide sequence: TGTGCCAGTAGTCCTTGGACAGGGTCGGAAATTAATTCACCCCTCCACTTT. Amino acid sequence: CASSPWTGSEINSPLHF. The gene calls are TRBV19 and TRBJ1-6, with 8 nucleotides matching TRBD1. The germline V gene has CDR1 LNHDA and CDR2 SQIVND (reference sequence). The junction had 12 bases not matched to a gene; V was cut back by 5 bases and J by 6 bases. The CDR3 sequence is 17 residues long.